In this sample, the clone carrying this T cell receptor beta chain turned up many times. The antigen is undetermined. These data are taken from a study of T cells in Graves' hyperthyroidism and ophthalmopathy. Study findings and constraints: In blood, most of the thyroid clonotypes expanded above 0.001 were also present.

The study based diagnoses on clinical symptoms, serum thyroxine and TRAb, thyroid ultrasound and orbital computed tomography. The PBMCs had their origin in 10 ml of fresh peripheral blood. Template material for amplifying TCR beta CDR3 regions consisted of RNA transcripts. HTBI primers were used for first-round RT-PCR of the TCR CDR3. TCRdb independently ran MiXCR on the multiplex PCR reads; one entry per CDR3 protein. The data hold over 400,000 distinct CDR3 sequences, with approximately 23% observed a single time. CDR1 is MNHNY and CDR2 is SVGAGI in the germline V gene (reference sequence). After removal of 0 bases from V and 0 bases from J, the junction contained 9 bases not matched to a gene. The CDR3 has 20 residues.

Sequencing was done on a sample of blood. This clonotype was sampled from a woman in her sixties or seventies with Graves' ophthalmopathy. The chain uses TRBV6-6 and TRBJ2-3; 13 bases are a match to TRBD2. CDR3 sequence: CASSYSGVGTSGASTDTQYF. The CDR3 DNA reads as TGTGCCAGCAGTTACTCCGGAGTTGGGACTAGCGGGGCTAGCACAGATACGCAGTATTTT.